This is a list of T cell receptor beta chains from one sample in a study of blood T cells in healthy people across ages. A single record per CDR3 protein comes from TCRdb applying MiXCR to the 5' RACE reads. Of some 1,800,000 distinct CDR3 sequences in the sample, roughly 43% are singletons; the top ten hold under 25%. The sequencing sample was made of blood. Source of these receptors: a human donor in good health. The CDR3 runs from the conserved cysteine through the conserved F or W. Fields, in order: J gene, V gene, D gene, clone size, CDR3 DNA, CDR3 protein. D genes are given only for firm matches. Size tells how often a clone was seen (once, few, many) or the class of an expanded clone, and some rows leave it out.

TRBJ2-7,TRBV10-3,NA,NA,TGTGCCATCAGTGAAAGGCCTGGGGGCTACGAGCAGTACTTC,CAISERPGGYEQYF
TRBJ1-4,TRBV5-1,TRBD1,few,TGCGCCAGCAGCCCCGACAGGGTGTGGGAAAAACTGTTTTTT,CASSPDRVWEKLFF
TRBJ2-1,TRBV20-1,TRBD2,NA,TGCAGTGCTAGAGATTTGGCTAGCGGAGCGTACAATGAGCAGTTCTTC,CSARDLASGAYNEQFF
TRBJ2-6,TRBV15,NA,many,TGTGCCACTCTCCTCGACGGGCCCGGGGCCAACGTCCTGACTTTC,CATLLDGPGANVLTF
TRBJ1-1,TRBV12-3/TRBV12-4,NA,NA,TGTGCCAGCAGGACGTCCTCTGGGGTTGAAGCTTTCTTT,CASRTSSGVEAFF
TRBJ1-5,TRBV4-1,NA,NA,TGCGCCAGCAGCCAAGCGTCCCACGTAAATCAGCCCCAGCATTTT,CASSQASHVNQPQHF
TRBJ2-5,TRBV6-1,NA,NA,TGTGCCAGCTCAACCGGGACATTGGGGACCCAGTACTTC,CASSTGTLGTQYF
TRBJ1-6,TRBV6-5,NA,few,TGTGCCACCCTAATTAGGAGGGATCTTTATAATTCACCCCTCCACTTT,CATLIRRDLYNSPLHF
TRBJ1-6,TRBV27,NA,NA,TGTGCCAGCCGGGAGGGCCTCGGTTCACCCCTCCACTTT,CASREGLGSPLHF
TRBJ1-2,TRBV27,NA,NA,TGTGCCAGCAGTTGGGTTGGAGCTAACTATGGCTACACCTTC,CASSWVGANYGYTF
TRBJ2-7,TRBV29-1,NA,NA,TGCAGCGTTGCTATGACCCTCTCCTACGAGCAGTACTTC,CSVAMTLSYEQYF
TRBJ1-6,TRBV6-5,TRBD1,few,TGTGCCAGCAGTTACTCGATAAGAGGGGGCCCCCTCCACTTT,CASSYSIRGGPLHF
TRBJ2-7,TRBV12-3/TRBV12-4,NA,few,TGTGCCAGCAGTTTTTCGACCGGGGTCTACGAGCAGTACTTC,CASSFSTGVYEQYF
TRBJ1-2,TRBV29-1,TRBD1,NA,TGCAGCGCCCGACAGGGGGCTGGCTACACCTTC,CSARQGAGYTF
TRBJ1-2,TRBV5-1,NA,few,TGCGCCAGCACCCTCGGTTTAGAGGCGAACTATGGCTACACCTTC,CASTLGLEANYGYTF
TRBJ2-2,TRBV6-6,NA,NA,TGTGCCAGCGGGAAGGGGTCCGGGGAGCTGTTTTTT,CASGKGSGELFF
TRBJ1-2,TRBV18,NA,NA,TGTGCCAGCTCACTCCGACAGATCCTTAACTATGGCTACACCTTC,CASSLRQILNYGYTF
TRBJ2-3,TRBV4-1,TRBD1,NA,TGCGCCAGCAGCCGGGACGACAGGGAGCCGGGAACAGATACGCAGTATTTT,CASSRDDREPGTDTQYF
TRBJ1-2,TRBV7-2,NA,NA,TGTGCCAGCAGCTCCCTTAGGGAGAGCTATGGCTACACCTTC,CASSSLRESYGYTF
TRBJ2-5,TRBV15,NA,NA,TGTGCCACCAGCAGCATAGGGACACTCAAAGAGACCCAGTACTTC,CATSSIGTLKETQYF
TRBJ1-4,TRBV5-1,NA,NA,TGCGCCAGCAGCTTGGGAGGCTCAAACGAAAAACTGTTTTTT,CASSLGGSNEKLFF
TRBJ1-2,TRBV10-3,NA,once,TGTGCCACTTTAGTCCAGGGCTCTCATGGCTACACCTTC,CATLVQGSHGYTF
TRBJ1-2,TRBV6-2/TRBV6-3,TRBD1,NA,TGTGCCAGCAGCACCCTGCTAATGACAGGGAAGAAGGAGTATGGCTACACCTTC,CASSTLLMTGKKEYGYTF
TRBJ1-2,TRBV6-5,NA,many,TGTGCCAGTCGGCGACTCTATGGCTACACCTTC,CASRRLYGYTF
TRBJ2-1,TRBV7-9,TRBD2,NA,TGTGCCAGCGGGGGACTAGCGTCGCCCCAGTTCTTC,CASGGLASPQFF
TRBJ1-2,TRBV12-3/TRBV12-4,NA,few,TGTGCCAGCAGGACACCGGGGCCCAGTAACCATGGCTACACCTTC,CASRTPGPSNHGYTF
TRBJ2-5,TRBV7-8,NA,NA,TGTGTCAGCAGCTTAAATCCCCAGGGGGAGACCCAGTACTTC,CVSSLNPQGETQYF
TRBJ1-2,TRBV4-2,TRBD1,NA,TGTGCCAGCAGCCAAAGGGGCCTTAGGGACAGGGAAGCTGGCGGCTACACCTTC,CASSQRGLRDREAGGYTF
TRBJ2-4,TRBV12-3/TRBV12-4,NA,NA,TGTGCCAGCAGTTCGTTTGACCCTTGGGGCAAAAACATTCAGTACTTC,CASSSFDPWGKNIQYF
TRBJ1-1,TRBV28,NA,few,TGTGCCAGCAGTTTAGGAGGACAGAGGGCTGAAGCTTTCTTT,CASSLGGQRAEAFF
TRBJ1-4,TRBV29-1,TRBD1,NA,TGCAGCGCCACTCCTGGGGCAGGGGGGATACTGTTTTTT,CSATPGAGGILFF
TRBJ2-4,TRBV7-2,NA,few,TGTGCCAGCAGCCCGTCGGTGGACAGCGGGATAGGGGAGCAGTACTTC,CASSPSVDSGIGEQYF
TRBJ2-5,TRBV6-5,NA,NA,TGTGCCAGCAGTTACGACCCCCCGGGGGAGACCCAGTACTTC,CASSYDPPGETQYF
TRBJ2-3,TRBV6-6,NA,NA,TGTGCCAGCAGTGGACAGAATACCCCCGGGGATACGCAGTATTTT,CASSGQNTPGDTQYF
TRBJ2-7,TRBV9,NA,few,TGTGCCAGCAGCCTCGGGGCTACCCTGAACTACGAGCAGTACTTC,CASSLGATLNYEQYF
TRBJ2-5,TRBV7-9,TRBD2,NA,TGTGCCAGCACCCTTGGAGCGGGGGTATTGGGAGAGACCCAGTACTTC,CASTLGAGVLGETQYF
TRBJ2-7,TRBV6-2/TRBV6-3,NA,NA,TGTGCCAGCAGTTACCCGCCTGGCGAGCAGTACTTC,CASSYPPGEQYF
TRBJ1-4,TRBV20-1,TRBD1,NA,TGCAGTGCTACAGGGGGCTCTAATGAAAAACTGTTTTTT,CSATGGSNEKLFF
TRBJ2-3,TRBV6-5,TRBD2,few,TGTGCCAGCAGTTACCGGCGGGGGAGCCATACGACAGATACGCAGTATTTT,CASSYRRGSHTTDTQYF
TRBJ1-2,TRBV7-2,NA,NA,TGTGCCAGCAGCTTACTTGGCTACACCTTC,CASSLLGYTF
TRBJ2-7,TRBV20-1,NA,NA,TGCAGTGCTAGAGCAGGCTACTCCTACGAGCAGTACTTC,CSARAGYSYEQYF